Below are 31 T cell receptor beta chains sequenced from a single sample in a study of T cells in Graves' hyperthyroidism and ophthalmopathy. RNA transcripts provided the source from which TCR beta CDR3 regions were amplified. The primer set for the first-round RT-PCR of the TCR CDR3 was HTBI. MiXCR, applied by TCRdb to the multiplex PCR reads, yields one record per CDR3 protein. There are 330,000 or so distinct CDR3 sequences in the sample; less than 20% occur only once, and under 45% lies in the top ten. Sequencing was done on a sample of blood. All receptors come from a man aged 45 to 65 with Graves' ophthalmopathy.

This clonotype was recorded many times. The rearrangement joins TRBV12-3 or TRBV12-4 to TRBJ1-1; D not certain. V was pared by 7 bases and J by 4 bases, with 13 bases between. This CDR3 region has 13 residues. CDR3 region: CASTLSWGTEAFF. Written as DNA, the CDR3 is TGTGCCAGCACCTTGAGCTGGGGCACTGAAGCTTTCTTT.

This clonotype was seen many times. This chain uses TRBV5-1 with TRBJ2-1; 9 bases are shared with TRBD2. The V segment lost 6 bases and the J segment 0 bases; nucleotides outside the gene matches: 13. The length of the CDR3 is 18 residues. CDR1 is SGHRS and CDR2 is YFSETQ in the germline V gene. In DNA form, the CDR3 reads TGCGCCAGCATGCGCACCATAGCGGGGGCCTCCTCCTACAATGAGCAGTTCTTC. This gives the protein CASMRTIAGASSYNEQFF.

Many counts were recorded for this clonotype. The chain couples TRBV24-1 to TRBJ1-2; 8 bases align to TRBD1. Trimming cost V 7 bases and J 8 bases; bases outside gene matches: 17. Germline V gene data show CDR1 as KGHDR and CDR2 as SFDVKD. CDR3 length: 16 residues. DNA of the CDR3: TGTGCCACCAGCGAACCTGGACAGGGCGGGTTCGGCGGCTACACCTTC. It translates to CATSEPGQGGFGGYTF.

This clonotype was detected a few times. This chain's CDR3 is CSAHHQTGGRYNEQFF. The DNA of the CDR3 is TGCAGTGCTCACCATCAGACAGGGGGACGGTACAATGAGCAGTTCTTC. The chain links TRBV20-1 to TRBJ2-1, with 9 bases lining up with TRBD1. Trimming took 5 bases from V and 4 from J; bases not matched to a gene: 12. Germline V gene data show CDR1 as DFQATT and CDR2 as SNEGSKA (reference sequence). The CDR3 has 16 residues.

The sample holds a few counts of this clonotype. The chain is built from TRBV24-1 and TRBJ2-1; 9 bases map to TRBD2. CDR1 and CDR2 (germline): KGHDR, SFDVKD. The CDR3 extends over 15 amino acids. J lost 3 bases, V lost 4 bases, and 3 bases had no gene match. This CDR3 is CATSDTTSGYNEQFF. The DNA for the CDR3 is TGTGCCACCAGTGACACGACTAGCGGCTACAATGAGCAGTTCTTC.

This clonotype has more than one count but fewer than ten. The chain employs TRBV2 and TRBJ2-2; 9 bases are a match to TRBD2. CDR3 length equals 15 residues. V trimming: 7 bases; J trimming: 5 bases; junction bases outside the gene matches: 8. The germline gives CDR1 SNHLY, CDR2 FYNNEI. The CDR3 DNA follows: TGTGCCAGCATCTTAGCGGGAGTGGGGACCGGGGAGCTGTTTTTT. It is translated as CASILAGVGTGELFF.

In this sample, this clonotype turned up many times. The rearrangement uses TRBV12-3 or TRBV12-4 and TRBJ1-2; D ambiguous. Between the trimmed V and J ends, which lost 3 bases and 6 bases, there was a span of 8 bases. CDR3 length: 12 amino acids. CDR3 in DNA: TGTGCCAGCAGTTTCTCCGGGGATGGCTACACCTTC. Protein product: CASSFSGDGYTF.

This clonotype was seen only a few times. The chain has TRBV20-1 and TRBJ2-7; perhaps TRBD2 as D (6 bases). This CDR3 has 14 residues. Looked up from germline, CDR1 is DFQATT and CDR2 is SNEGSKA (reference sequence). V shed 6 bases and J shed 2 bases, with 17 bases lying between them. The CDR3 DNA follows: TGCAGTGCCCCGCCACCCGGGAGCCCCTACGAGCAGTACTTC. Its translation is CSAPPPGSPYEQYF.

In this sample, this clonotype turned up a few times. The chain joins TRBV14 to TRBJ2-3, with D unclear. The V end lost 3 bases, the J end lost 5 bases, and 15 bases lay between the germline ends. The length of the CDR3 is 15 residues. Germline CDR1 and CDR2: SGHDN and FVKESK. CDR3 sequence: CASSHPSGYRDTQYF. The CDR3 coding sequence is TGTGCCAGCAGCCATCCATCGGGTTATAGAGATACGCAGTATTTT.

This clonotype appeared many times. The chain joins TRBV3-1 to TRBJ1-1; no clear D gene. Trimming pared 0 bases from V and 12 bases from J, leaving 5 bases between. CDR3 size: 10 residues. CDR1 is LGHDT and CDR2 is YNNKEL in the germline V gene (reference sequence). The CDR3 nucleotides are TGTGCCAGCAGCCAAGATCTGACTTTCTTT. This sequence encodes CASSQDLTFF.

CDR3 bases: TGCGCCAGCAGCCACCAGGACAGATTCAATGAAAAACTGTTTTTT. Protein sequence: CASSHQDRFNEKLFF. This chain joins TRBV4-1 and TRBJ1-4, with D perhaps TRBD1 (6 bases). Trimming removed 3 bases from V and 5 bases from J, with 13 bases in between. The CDR3 sequence is 15 residues long. CDR1 MGHRA and CDR2 YSYEKL come from the germline V gene.

In this sample, this clonotype turned up many times. The CDR3 nucleotides read TGTGCCAGCAGCTTAGTAGGGGGTCAGGTCCAAGAGACCCAGTACTTC. Protein product: CASSLVGGQVQETQYF. The chain carries TRBV11-2 and TRBJ2-5; weak D call: TRBD1 (6 bases). Germline values: CDR1 SGHAT, CDR2 FQNNGV. The CDR3 runs 16 residues. Trimming pared 1 base from V and 1 base from J, leaving 13 bases between.

This clonotype was detected once. Here the CDR3 reads CASRQRGRSYEQYF. The CDR3 region has the DNA TGTGCCAGCAGGCAGCGGGGCCGGAGTTACGAGCAGTACTTC. V usage is TRBV28 and J usage is TRBJ2-7, with 7 bases identical to TRBD2. V lost 6 bases, J lost 4 bases, and 9 bases stayed unmatched. The CDR3 has 14 residues. Germline CDR1 MDHEN, CDR2 SYDVKM.

The rearrangement joins TRBV25-1 to TRBJ2-7; no clear D gene. V was shortened by 1 base and J by 7 bases, with 14 bases between the two germline ends. Germline V gives CDR1 MGHDK, CDR2 SYGVNS. This CDR3 is 14 amino acids long. CDR3 DNA sequence: TGTGCCAGCAGTGAATCAGGAGACGCAAGAGAGCAGTACTTC. Amino acids: CASSESGDAREQYF.

This clonotype has only a few counts. The V call is TRBV28, the J call TRBJ2-5, with TRBD2 identical over 8 bases. CDR3 length: 14 amino acids. V shed 3 bases, J shed 5 bases, and the junction held 5 bases outside the gene matches. Germline values: CDR1 MDHEN, CDR2 SYDVKM. This CDR3 reads CASSFPGGRETQYF. The CDR3 DNA reads TGTGCCAGCAGTTTCCCGGGGGGGCGGGAGACCCAGTACTTC.

V is TRBV20-1 and J is TRBJ2-4, with D tentatively TRBD1 or TRBD2 (5 bases each). The CDR3 is 12 residues long. V lost 3 bases and J lost 6, with 9 bases in between. Germline V gene lookup returns CDR1 DFQATT and CDR2 SNEGSKA (reference sequence). CDR3 sequence reads: CSARVRGNIQYF. The DNA for the CDR3 is TGCAGTGCTAGGGTGAGGGGAAACATTCAGTACTTC.

This clonotype has just a few counts. The rearrangement uses TRBV19 and TRBJ1-1; D unresolved. From germline, CDR1 is LNHDA and CDR2 SQIVND (reference sequence). The V end lost 3 bases, the J end lost 5 bases, and 7 bases lay between the germline ends. The CDR3 sequence is 12 residues long. CDR3 residues: CASSMVRTEAFF. In DNA, the CDR3 is TGTGCCAGTAGTATGGTTCGGACTGAAGCTTTCTTT.

The gene calls are TRBV27 and TRBJ2-5; 13 bases are shared with TRBD2. V lost 2 bases and J lost 3; bases outside the gene matches: 12. There are 19 residues in the CDR3. Germline V gives CDR1 MNHEY, CDR2 SMNVEV (reference sequence). The CDR3 reads CASSLGKGLAGVGKETQYF. For the CDR3, the DNA is TGTGCCAGCAGTTTAGGAAAAGGACTAGCGGGAGTAGGAAAAGAGACCCAGTACTTC.

The chain has TRBV25-1 and TRBJ1-6; TRBD1 matches at 8 bases. Germline V gene data show CDR1 as MGHDK and CDR2 as SYGVNS. Germline trimming cut 6 bases from V and 7 bases from J; bases unmatched to any gene: 5. This CDR3 has 14 amino acids. In DNA, the CDR3 is TGTGCCAGCAGGCGACAGGGGCGAAATTCACCCCTCCACTTT. It yields the protein CASRRQGRNSPLHF.

This clonotype has just a few counts. The chain carries TRBV11-2 and TRBJ1-2; possible D gene TRBD1, 5 bases. The germline CDR1 and CDR2 sequences are SGHAT and FQNNGV. This CDR3 has 14 amino acids. V gave up 1 base and J gave up 2 bases, with 8 bases separating them. Here the CDR3 DNA reads TGTGCCAGCAGCTTAGGGGGGACCAACTATGGCTACACCTTC. As protein: CASSLGGTNYGYTF. The variable domain in full, completed from reference TRBV11-2 and TRBJ1-2, reads EAGVAQSPRYKIIEKRQSVAFWCNPISGHATLYWYQQILGQGPKLLIQFQNNGVVDDSQLPKDRFSAERLKGVDSTLKIQPAKLEDSAVYLCASSLGGTNYGYTFGSGTRLTVV.

In its sample, this clonotype was seen many times. The chain joins TRBV11-2 to TRBJ2-7; 15 bases align to TRBD2. CDR3 length: 14 amino acids. The V and J ends lost 4 bases and 7 bases, in that order; junction bases with no gene match: 2. Germline CDR1 SGHAT, CDR2 FQNNGV. This chain's CDR3 is CASSSGLAGGEQYF. The CDR3 DNA reads TGTGCCAGCAGCTCGGGACTAGCGGGAGGTGAGCAGTACTTC.

This clonotype has only a few counts. This chain uses TRBV5-4 with TRBJ1-1; TRBD1 aligns across 8 bases. J gave up 0 bases and V 3 bases, and 10 bases lay outside the gene matches. This CDR3 is 17 amino acids long. CDR1 and CDR2 from the germline V gene are SGHNT and YYREEE (reference sequence). The DNA of the CDR3 is TGTGCCAGCAGCTCAGGACAGGGCCAGCTCTTGAACACTGAAGCTTTCTTT. Translating it yields CASSSGQGQLLNTEAFF.

This clonotype was detected a few times. V gene TRBV19 combines with J gene TRBJ2-7; maybe TRBD2 (6 bases). Germline lookup yields CDR1 LNHDA and CDR2 SQIVND (reference sequence). V lost 5 bases to trimming and J lost 2 bases, with 10 bases between them. There are 13 residues in the CDR3. The CDR3 spells CASSYGTAYEQYF. The CDR3 bases are TGTGCCAGTAGTTATGGGACTGCCTACGAGCAGTACTTC. Supplemented by reference TRBV19 and TRBJ2-7, the full variable domain reads DGGITQSPKYLFRKEGQNVTLSCEQNLNHDAMYWYRQDPGQGLRLIYYSQIVNDFQKGDIAEGYSVSREKKESFPLTVTSAQKNPTAFYLCASSYGTAYEQYFGPGTRLTVT.

This clonotype was counted many times. The rearrangement links TRBV12-3 or TRBV12-4 to TRBJ1-1; D might be TRBD1 (6 bases). CDR3 length equals 14 residues. The V and J ends lost 2 bases and 6 bases respectively, with 13 bases between them. CDR3 DNA sequence: TGTGCCAGCAGTTTAAGCGGGACATCCTCTGAAGCTTTCTTT. It codes for CASSLSGTSSEAFF.

This clonotype was seen at least ten times. The chain couples TRBV28 to TRBJ1-2, with 8 bases fitting TRBD1. The CDR3 is made up of 16 amino acids. V dropped 0 bases and J dropped 3; count of bases not matched to a gene: 6. From germline, CDR1 is MDHEN and CDR2 SYDVKM. The CDR3 nucleotides are TGTGCCAGCAGTTTATGGTCCCCAGGGGGCGACTATGGCTACACCTTC. Translated: CASSLWSPGGDYGYTF.

The rearrangement joins TRBV6-1 to TRBJ1-2, with a possible D match to TRBD1 (6 bases). The CDR3 totals 14 residues. Germline CDR1 reads MNHNS; CDR2 reads SASEGT. Trimming took off 5 bases at V and 5 bases at J, with 15 bases between the two ends. The DNA for the CDR3 is TGTGCCAGCAGTACAACCGGGACAATTTATGGCTACACCTTC. Translation: CASSTTGTIYGYTF.

V and J are TRBV7-9 and TRBJ2-1; TRBD2 aligns across 9 bases. The J segment lost 7 bases and the V segment lost 1 base, leaving 5 bases of the junction unmatched. The CDR3 is 15 amino acids. Germline loops: CDR1 SEHNR, CDR2 FQNEAQ (reference sequence). CDR3 sequence: CASSLGLAAMNEQFF. The DNA of the CDR3 is TGTGCCAGCAGCTTAGGACTAGCGGCGATGAATGAGCAGTTCTTC.

The chain links TRBV29-1 to TRBJ2-2, with 8 bases identical to TRBD1. The germline CDR1 and CDR2 sequences are SQVTM and ANQGSEA. There are 14 residues in the CDR3. V trimming: 7 bases; J trimming: 1 base; junction bases outside the gene matches: 5. The CDR3 DNA follows: TGCAGCGCCCGAGGACAGGGGAACACCGGGGAGCTGTTTTTT. It specifies CSARGQGNTGELFF.

This clonotype has only a few counts. V and J are TRBV20-1 and TRBJ2-7; D is tentatively TRBD1 or TRBD2 (5 bases each). The CDR3 is 15 amino acids. Trimming removed 1 base from V and 0 bases from J, with 13 bases in between. The germline CDR1 and CDR2 sequences are DFQATT and SNEGSKA (reference sequence). The CDR3 sequence is CSARVGEKDSYEQYF. DNA of the CDR3: TGCAGTGCTAGAGTGGGGGAAAAGGACTCCTACGAGCAGTACTTC.

There are many counts of this clonotype. This chain links TRBV19 with TRBJ1-1, with D perhaps TRBD1 (6 bases). V shed 4 bases and J shed 3 bases, with 12 bases lying between them. This CDR3 region has 14 residues. Germline V gene lookup returns CDR1 LNHDA and CDR2 SQIVND (reference sequence). CDR3 coding DNA: TGTGCCAGTAGTACGGGGGGCTATTACACTGAAGCTTTCTTT. Encoded protein: CASSTGGYYTEAFF.

As concerns this clonotype: A much bigger clone sits one base away, suggesting this may be a read error. The chain uses TRBV3-1 and TRBJ1-4; perhaps TRBD1 as D (5 bases). The CDR3 length is 15 residues. Between the trimmed V and J ends, which lost 5 bases and 7 bases, there was a span of 17 bases. Germline lookup yields CDR1 LGHDT and CDR2 YNNKEL (reference sequence). CDR3 protein: CASSAGWADPEKLFF. The CDR3 DNA reads TGTGCCAGCAGCGCAGGGTGGGCTGACCCTGAAAAACTGTTTTTT.